This TCR beta chain originates from a study of blood T cell repertoires in COVID-19. Using immunoSEQ multiplex PCR, the repertoire was profiled, and TCRdb retains in-frame clones only, with some absent. The data contain 150,000 to 160,000 clones, 65% to 90% of them seen just once; the ten biggest clones take up about 12%. V shed 2 bases and J 7 bases; nucleotides not matched to a gene: 11. The CDR3 runs 16 residues. CDR1 SGHNT and CDR2 YYREEE come from the germline V gene (reference sequence). The sequence derives from an older woman with COVID-19, enrolled during active disease. Sample: peripheral blood. The V call is TRBV5-4, the J call TRBJ1-4; 7 nucleotides agree with TRBD1. The CDR3 is CASSFFRTGGGEKLFF. The CDR3 nucleotides are TGTGCCAGCAGCTTCTTCCGGACAGGAGGGGGTGAAAAACTGTTTTTT.